These T cell receptor beta chains were read from a single sample in a study of T cells in Graves' hyperthyroidism and ophthalmopathy. Using its own MiXCR run on the multiplex PCR reads, TCRdb lists one record per CDR3 protein. This repertoire shows about half a million distinct CDR3 sequences, 15% to 20% found once; its top ten account for 47%. The material sequenced was blood. Receptors were obtained from a man aged 40-55 years with Graves' ophthalmopathy. Both conserved end residues are part of each CDR3. The D gene is left open where the match is weak.

d_gene	v_gene	CDR3aa
NA	TRBV6-6	CASSYSKQGSYEQYF
NA	TRBV11-3	CASSLSQGNEQFF
TRBD1	TRBV12-3/TRBV12-4	CASSIQGGYGYTF
NA	TRBV9	CASSAGTVPYEQYF
TRBD2	TRBV5-1	CASSLPSGLAGVGETQYF
TRBD2	TRBV6-1	CASSEAQAGGETQYF
NA	TRBV5-1	CASSLDGTPNEQFF
NA	TRBV7-9	CASSSDNVTYEQYF
TRBD1	TRBV11-3	CASSSQTGTGDGYTF
NA	TRBV28	CASRAGANQPQHF
TRBD2	TRBV7-2	CASSIIAGLYNEQFF
NA	TRBV18	CASSTDTGGANYGYTF
TRBD2	TRBV30	CASTAGGINEQFF
TRBD2	TRBV28	CASSLLREGFHNEQFF
NA	TRBV20-1	CSAGEETQYF
NA	TRBV18	CASSPYRVEEQFF
NA	TRBV6-1	CASRVAAISYEQYF
NA	TRBV6-2/TRBV6-3	CASSPGTAGYGYTF
NA	TRBV28	CASSLPGLTSGDTIYF
TRBD1	TRBV7-8	CASSLALTGAYEKLFF
TRBD2	TRBV2	CASRLVWEGEQYF
NA	TRBV5-1	CASSLEAHFEAFF
NA	TRBV5-1	CASSPGTYSYNEQFF
TRBD1	TRBV7-3	CASSLSSDRGYEQYF
NA	TRBV7-8	CASSSLRGETQYF
NA	TRBV18	CASSSYRGEQETQYF
NA	TRBV28	CASSLLTGLGYGYTF
NA	TRBV28	CASRSTGSSYEQYF
NA	TRBV10-3	CAISEAGGYEQYF
TRBD2	TRBV5-1	CASSWGGRGVYEQYF
TRBD2	TRBV6-6	CVSSYSGLAEETQYF
NA	TRBV7-3	CASSPDGGQGDTQYF
TRBD1	TRBV11-3	CASSSHRGYNEQFF
NA	TRBV9	CASSVEVASDTQYF
NA	TRBV6-2/TRBV6-3	CASREPGQNTEAFF
TRBD1	TRBV2	CASSLKMGQAYGYTF
TRBD1	TRBV24-1	CATSGSGTVYGYTF
NA	TRBV24-1	CATSDFRGARGYGYTF
TRBD1	TRBV13	CASSFGTGGSETQYF
NA	TRBV20-1	CSALSQGGYHGYTF
TRBD1	TRBV29-1	CSVADKTGGSGYTF
NA	TRBV5-1	CASSPDGWTTGNTIYF
NA	TRBV19	CASNQGSMNTEAFF
NA	TRBV5-1	CASSYGQENSPLHF
NA	TRBV7-3	CASSPGPGTYEQYF
TRBD1	TRBV28	CASSTRGRQPQHF
NA	TRBV9	CASSFSLGQETQYF
TRBD1	TRBV14	CASSQDLTGEKFF